This TCR beta chain was retrieved from a study of identical twins. This clonotype was recorded many times. Its antigen is as yet unknown. Whole-study results and caveats: Conclusions were drawn cross-sectionally by statistical analysis, without following the same donors.

TCRdb re-derived calls from the 5' RACE reads in MiXCR, one entry per CDR3 protein. The data hold approximately 620,000 distinct CDR3 sequences, with 8% to 9% observed a single time. This same sample was also taken into another study, of yellow fever vaccine responses in identical twins.

The sequencing input was PBMCs. This clonotype originated in a woman aged 18-30 years in good health.

CDR3 coding DNA: TGTGCCAGCAGTTACCTAGCGCCTGGGAATGAGCAGTTCTTC. Its protein product is CASSYLAPGNEQFF. The chain couples TRBV6-5 to TRBJ2-1, with D possibly being TRBD2 (6 bases). CDR1 and CDR2 (germline): MNHEY, SVGAGI. Trimming stripped 2 bases from V and 7 bases from J, with 12 bases between. This CDR3 region has 14 residues.